This T cell receptor (beta chain) was recovered during a study of cytomegalovirus exposure and HLA in healthy donors. Looking at the study overall: The early release's HLA-typed donors yielded 65 million to 85 million unique TCRs.

Turning to this clone: What it binds is not known.

Trimming at V came to 1 base and at J to 6 bases, leaving 4 bases not matched to a gene. This CDR3 is 15 amino acids long. Germline CDR1 reads SGHRS; CDR2 reads YFSETQ. With 60 Vbeta and 13 Jbeta primers, the PCR was carried out. The protocol was immunoSEQ multiplex PCR, while the TCRdb copy is restricted to in-frame clones and leaves out a portion. There are around 150,000 clones in the sample; 75% to 90% occur only once, and roughly 1.4% lies in the top ten. Study-wide findings and caveats: Productive rates of about 87% or about 30% were seen for most TCR beta V segments in an earlier analysis.

This receptor was taken from a young woman in good health and CMV-seronegative. The chain has TRBV5-1 and TRBJ2-1; 10 bases fit TRBD2. The sequenced sample was PBMCs. CDR3: CASSLRAGGTNEQFF. The CDR3 nucleotides are TGCGCCAGCAGCTTGCGAGCGGGGGGGACCAATGAGCAGTTCTTC.